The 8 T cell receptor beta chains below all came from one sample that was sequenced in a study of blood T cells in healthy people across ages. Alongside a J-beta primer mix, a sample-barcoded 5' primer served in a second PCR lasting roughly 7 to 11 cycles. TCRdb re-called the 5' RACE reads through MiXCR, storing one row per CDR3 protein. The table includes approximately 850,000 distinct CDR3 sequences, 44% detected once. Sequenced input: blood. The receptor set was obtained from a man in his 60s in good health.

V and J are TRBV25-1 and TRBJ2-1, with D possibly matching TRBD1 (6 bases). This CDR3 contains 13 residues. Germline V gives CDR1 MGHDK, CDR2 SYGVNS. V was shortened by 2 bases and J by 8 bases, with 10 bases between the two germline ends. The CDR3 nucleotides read TGTGCCAGCAGTGAAAAACAGGGCCATGAGCAGTTCTTC. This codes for CASSEKQGHEQFF.

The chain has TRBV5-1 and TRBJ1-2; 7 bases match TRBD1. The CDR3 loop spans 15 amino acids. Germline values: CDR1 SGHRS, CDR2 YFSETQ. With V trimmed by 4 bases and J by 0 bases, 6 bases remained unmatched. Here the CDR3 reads CASSPGTDPNYGYTF. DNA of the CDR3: TGCGCCAGCAGCCCGGGGACAGACCCTAACTATGGCTACACCTTC.

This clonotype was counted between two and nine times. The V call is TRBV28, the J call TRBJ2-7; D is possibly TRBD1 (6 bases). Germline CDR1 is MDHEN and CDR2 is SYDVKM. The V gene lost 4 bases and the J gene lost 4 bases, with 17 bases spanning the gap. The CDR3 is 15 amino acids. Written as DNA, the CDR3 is TGTGCCAGCAGTTCACCCTCGGGACATCGATACGAGCAGTACTTC. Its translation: CASSSPSGHRYEQYF.

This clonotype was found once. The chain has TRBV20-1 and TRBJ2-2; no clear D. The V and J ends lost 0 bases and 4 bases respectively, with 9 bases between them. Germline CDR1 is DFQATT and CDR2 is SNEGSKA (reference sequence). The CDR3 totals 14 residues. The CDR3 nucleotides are TGCAGTGCTAGAGATGGGCAGACCACCGGGGAGCTGTTTTTT. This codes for CSARDGQTTGELFF.

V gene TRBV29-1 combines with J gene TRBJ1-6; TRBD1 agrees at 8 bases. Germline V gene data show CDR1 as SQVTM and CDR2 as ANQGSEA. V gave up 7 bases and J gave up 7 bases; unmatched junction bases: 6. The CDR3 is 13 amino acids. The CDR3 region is CSAKDRDNSPLHF. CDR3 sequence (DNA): TGCAGCGCCAAGGACAGGGACAATTCACCCCTCCACTTT.

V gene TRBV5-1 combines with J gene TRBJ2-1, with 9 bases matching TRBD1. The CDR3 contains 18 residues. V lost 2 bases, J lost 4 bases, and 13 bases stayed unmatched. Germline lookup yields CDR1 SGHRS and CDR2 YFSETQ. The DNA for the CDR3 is TGCGCCAGCAGCTTTGGGACAGGGAGTGGATTGGGGTACAATGAGCAGTTCTTC. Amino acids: CASSFGTGSGLGYNEQFF.

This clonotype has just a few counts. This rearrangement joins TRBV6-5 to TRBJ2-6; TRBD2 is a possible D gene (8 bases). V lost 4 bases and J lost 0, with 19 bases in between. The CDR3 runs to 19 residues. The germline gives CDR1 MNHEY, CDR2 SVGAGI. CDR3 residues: CASSSRGGTVGSGANVLTF. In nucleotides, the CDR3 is TGTGCCAGCAGTTCCCGGGGGGGGACAGTGGGCTCTGGGGCCAACGTCCTGACTTTC.

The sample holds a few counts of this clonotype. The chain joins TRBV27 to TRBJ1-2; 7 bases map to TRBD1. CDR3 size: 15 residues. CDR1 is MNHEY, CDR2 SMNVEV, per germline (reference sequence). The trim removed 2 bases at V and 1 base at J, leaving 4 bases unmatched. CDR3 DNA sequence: TGTGCCAGCAGTTTACACGCAGGGGGTAACTATGGCTACACCTTC. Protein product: CASSLHAGGNYGYTF.